This paragraph reports one T cell receptor beta chain. Sequencing used immunoSEQ multiplex PCR; TCRdb keeps in-frame clones, though not all of them. Of over 450,000 clones in the sample, 75% to 85% are singletons; the top ten hold around 0.012%. Germline CDR1 GTSNPN, CDR2 SVGIG (reference sequence). The CDR3 is 16 residues long. V was clipped by 2 bases and J by 4 bases; unmatched bases: 11. This sample was taken from a study of shared T cell receptors in the human thymus. These data were likewise used in another study, on human thymus T cells. As reported in that work: Infants, healthy and Finnish, who were having corrective surgery for congenital heart defects served as donors. The study used thymus tissue resected during corrective heart surgery. The authors found apparently biased V and J gene usage in thymic and blood repertoires. In unrelated individuals, thymic repertoires overlapped highly, according to related research.

This chain joins TRBV30 and TRBJ2-1; 7 nucleotides agree with TRBD2. The specimen sequenced was thymocytes. This receptor was taken from a boy under three years old with a congenital heart defect. The CDR3 DNA is TGTGCCTGGAGTCCCCGAGGGGCTAGCGGTTACAATGAGCAGTTCTTC. Its translation: CAWSPRGASGYNEQFF.